Reported below is one T cell receptor beta chain. As yet, its antigen is unknown. The data are from a study of T cell responses to AZD1222 COVID-19 vaccine. Across the study: Both about-4-week and about-12-week second-dose recipients were combined.

After removal of 5 bases from V and 5 bases from J, the junction contained 13 bases not matched to a gene. Germline lookup yields CDR1 SEHNR and CDR2 FQNEAQ (reference sequence). The CDR3 extends over 16 amino acids. Generated by immunoSEQ multiplex PCR, the TCRdb table keeps only in-frame clones and is missing some. The table records about 190,000 clones, approximately 91% of them present only once. The study, taken as a whole, reports: Two doses of AZD1222 preceded a rise in Spike-specific TCR breadth and depth. The donors showed a predominance of white British ancestry and of females, with possible underestimation of clonal diversity. Per reports, nearly half of all spike-specific TCRs target regions that are unmutated in variants.

The sequence was obtained from an adult in good health. The sample consisted of peripheral blood, taken on day 0 of AZD1222 vaccination. The chain links TRBV7-9 to TRBJ1-1; 8 bases line up with TRBD1. CDR3 DNA sequence: TGTGCCAGCAGCCAGGCCGGACAGGGACGAACAACTGAAGCTTTCTTT. It specifies CASSQAGQGRTTEAFF.